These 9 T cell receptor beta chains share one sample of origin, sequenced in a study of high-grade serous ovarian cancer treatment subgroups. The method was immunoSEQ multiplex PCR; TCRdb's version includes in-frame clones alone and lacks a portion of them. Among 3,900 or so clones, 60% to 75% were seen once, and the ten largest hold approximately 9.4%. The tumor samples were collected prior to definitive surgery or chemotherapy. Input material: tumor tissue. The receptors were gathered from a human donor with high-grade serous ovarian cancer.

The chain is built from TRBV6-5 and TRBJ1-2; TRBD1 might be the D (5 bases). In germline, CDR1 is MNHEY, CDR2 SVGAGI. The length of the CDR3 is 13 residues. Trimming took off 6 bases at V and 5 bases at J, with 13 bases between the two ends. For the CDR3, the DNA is TGTGCCAGCAGGACTTCGGGGGTTTATGGCTACACCTTC. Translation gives CASRTSGVYGYTF.

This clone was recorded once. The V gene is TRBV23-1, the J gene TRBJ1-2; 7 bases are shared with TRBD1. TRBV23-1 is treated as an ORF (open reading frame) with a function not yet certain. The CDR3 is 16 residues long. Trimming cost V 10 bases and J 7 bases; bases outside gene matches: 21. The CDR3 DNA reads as TGCGCCATAGACAGGGAAGCGGGCGGGGCGGCGATTGGCTACACCTTC. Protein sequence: CAIDREAGGAAIGYTF.

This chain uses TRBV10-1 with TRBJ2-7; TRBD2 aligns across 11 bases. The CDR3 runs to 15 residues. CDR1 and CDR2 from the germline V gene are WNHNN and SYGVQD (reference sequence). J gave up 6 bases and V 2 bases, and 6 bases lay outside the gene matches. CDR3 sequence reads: CASSEGTSGRGEQYF. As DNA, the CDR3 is TGCGCCAGCAGTGAGGGGACTAGCGGCCGCGGCGAGCAGTACTTC.

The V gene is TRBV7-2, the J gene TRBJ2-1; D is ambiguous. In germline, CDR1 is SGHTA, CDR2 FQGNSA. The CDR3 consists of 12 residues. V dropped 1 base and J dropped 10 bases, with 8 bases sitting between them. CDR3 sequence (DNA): TGTGCCAGCAGCTTAGGTGTCCCGGAGCAGTTCTTC. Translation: CASSLGVPEQFF.

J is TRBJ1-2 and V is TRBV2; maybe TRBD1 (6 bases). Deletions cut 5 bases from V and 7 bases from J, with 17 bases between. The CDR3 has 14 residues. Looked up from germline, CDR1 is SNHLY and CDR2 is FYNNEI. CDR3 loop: CASSSGAVPGGYTF. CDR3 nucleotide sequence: TGTGCCAGCAGTTCAGGGGCCGTTCCGGGTGGCTACACCTTC.

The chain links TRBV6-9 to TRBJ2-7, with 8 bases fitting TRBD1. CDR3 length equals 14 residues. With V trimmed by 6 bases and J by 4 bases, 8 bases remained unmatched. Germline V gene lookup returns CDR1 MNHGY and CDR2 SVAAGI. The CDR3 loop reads CASSSSDRVYEQYF. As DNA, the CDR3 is TGTGCCAGCAGCAGTTCGGACAGGGTGTACGAGCAGTACTTC.

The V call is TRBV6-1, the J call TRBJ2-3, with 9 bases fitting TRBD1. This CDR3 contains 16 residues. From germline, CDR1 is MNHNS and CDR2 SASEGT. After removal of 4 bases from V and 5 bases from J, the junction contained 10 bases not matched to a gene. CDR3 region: CASSGGWDRVLDTQYF. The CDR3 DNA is TGTGCCAGCAGTGGAGGGTGGGACAGGGTTTTAGATACGCAGTATTTT.

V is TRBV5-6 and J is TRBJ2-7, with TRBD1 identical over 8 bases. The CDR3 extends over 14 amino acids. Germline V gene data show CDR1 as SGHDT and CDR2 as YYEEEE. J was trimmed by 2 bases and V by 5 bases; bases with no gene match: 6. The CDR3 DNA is TGTGCCAGCAGTTATTCGACAGGGGCCTACGAGCAGTACTTC. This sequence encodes CASSYSTGAYEQYF.

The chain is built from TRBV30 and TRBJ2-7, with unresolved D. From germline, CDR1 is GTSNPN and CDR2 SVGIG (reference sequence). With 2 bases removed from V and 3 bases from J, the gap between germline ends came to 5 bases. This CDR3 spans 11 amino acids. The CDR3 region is CAWSPNYEQYF. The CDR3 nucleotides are TGTGCCTGGAGTCCCAACTACGAGCAGTACTTC.